Sequencing of this T cell receptor beta chain was carried out in a study of vaccination effects on CD4 cells after COVID-19. Turning to this clone: Its specificity is unknown.

Expansion of antigen-specific CD4+ T cells with viral peptide pools was carried out by the ViraFEST assay before sequencing. Upon completion of around 9 days in culture, CD4+ T cells were isolated. Everyone in the study got two shots of either the BNT162b2 or mRNA-1273 vaccine. Negative nucleocapsid antibody tests before and after vaccination confirmed no previous SARS-CoV-2 infection. Using immunoSEQ multiplex PCR, the repertoire was profiled, and TCRdb retains in-frame clones only, with some absent. Among 70,000 to 85,000 clones, over 70% were seen once, and the ten largest hold 0.95% to 1.5%. The clonotype was recovered from a human donor who received a COVID-19 vaccine. Material: CD4+ T cells from PBMCs cultured with HCoV-229E spike peptides, obtained after COVID-19 vaccination.

CDR3 nucleotides: TGCGCCAGCAGCTTGTACAAGGGAACTAATGAAAAACTGTTTTTT. This encodes CASSLYKGTNEKLFF. The V call is TRBV5-1, the J call TRBJ1-4, with no clear D. Germline V gene data show CDR1 as SGHRS and CDR2 as YFSETQ. The CDR3 spans 15 residues. V lost 1 base and J 1 base, leaving 8 bases between the germline ends.